The 14 T cell receptor beta chains below come from one sample, sequenced in a study of blood T cell repertoires in COVID-19. Profiling relied on immunoSEQ multiplex PCR, and the TCRdb table lists in-frame clones only, not all of them. The sample lists around 440,000 clones, around 88% occurring once. The sequencing sample was made of peripheral blood. The receptors were sampled from a woman aged 45-60 years with COVID-19, enrolled during active disease.

This clone was counted only a few times. J is TRBJ1-1 and V is TRBV12-3 or TRBV12-4; D unclear. Trimming shortened V by 7 bases and J by 1 base, and 7 bases separated the two germline ends. CDR3 length: 12 amino acids. CDR3 in amino acids: CASKRGNTEAFF. CDR3 DNA: TGTGCCAGCAAGAGAGGGAACACTGAAGCTTTCTTT.

Comment on this clone: The sample contains more than one DNA sequence encoding this CDR3. The chain recombines TRBV9 with TRBJ1-1, with D possibly being TRBD1 (5 bases). The CDR3 covers 14 residues. In germline, CDR1 is SGDLS, CDR2 YYNGEE. The V gene lost 3 bases and the J gene lost 1 base, with 10 bases spanning the gap. CDR3 bases: TGTGCCAGCAGCGGGAAGCAGGGGAACACTGAAGCTTTCTTT. This sequence encodes CASSGKQGNTEAFF.

V is TRBV6-4 and J is TRBJ1-1, with 7 bases fitting TRBD1. The CDR3 runs 14 residues. CDR1 is MRHNA, CDR2 SNTAGT, per germline. Unmatched junction bases numbered 9, after V lost 6 bases and J lost 5 bases. As DNA, the CDR3 is TGTGCCAGCAGACGGACAGGCGTCTCGACTGAAGCTTTCTTT. This codes for CASRRTGVSTEAFF.

V usage is TRBV5-4 and J usage is TRBJ2-3; D might be TRBD1 (6 bases). CDR3 size: 17 residues. CDR1 SGHNT and CDR2 YYREEE come from the germline V gene (reference sequence). The ends were cut back, 4 bases at V and 0 bases at J, with 18 bases in the middle. CDR3 residues: CASSPTTGYSSTDTQYF. The DNA for the CDR3 is TGTGCCAGCAGCCCTACTACAGGGTATAGTAGCACAGATACGCAGTATTTT.

The genes are TRBV27 and TRBJ2-3; D is unclear. This CDR3 comprises 14 residues. The germline V and J ends were trimmed by 3 bases and 0 bases, with 7 bases remaining between them. In germline, CDR1 is MNHEY, CDR2 SMNVEV (reference sequence). The CDR3 reads CASSLSYSTDTQYF. As DNA, the CDR3 is TGTGCCAGCAGTTTGTCCTATAGCACAGATACGCAGTATTTT.

The chain carries TRBV27 and TRBJ2-7, with TRBD2 matching over 13 bases. This CDR3 has 16 residues. Germline lookup yields CDR1 MNHEY and CDR2 SMNVEV (reference sequence). With 3 bases clipped from V and 3 bases from J, the junction kept 5 bases outside the gene matches. CDR3 amino acids: CASSFTSGGGSYEQYF. The DNA for the CDR3 is TGTGCCAGCAGTTTCACTAGCGGGGGGGGGAGCTACGAGCAGTACTTC.

This rearrangement joins TRBV18 to TRBJ2-7; 9 bases are a match to TRBD1. The CDR3 is 14 residues long. Germline values: CDR1 KGHSH, CDR2 LQKENI. Trimming removed 6 bases from V and 5 bases from J; junction bases left unmatched: 8. The CDR3 is CASSRDREGHEQYF. The CDR3 DNA reads as TGTGCCAGCTCGCGGGACAGGGAGGGCCACGAGCAGTACTTC.

The chain couples TRBV6-5 to TRBJ2-2; tentatively, D is TRBD2 (5 bases). V gave up 6 bases and J gave up 7 bases, with 12 bases separating them. This CDR3 contains 13 residues. Germline lookup yields CDR1 MNHEY and CDR2 SVGAGI. CDR3 bases: TGTGCCAGCAGATCGACTACGAACGGGGAGCTGTTTTTT. Translated, it gives CASRSTTNGELFF.

J is TRBJ2-2 and V is TRBV30; the D gene is possibly TRBD2 (6 bases). The V and J ends lost 3 bases and 3 bases respectively, with 14 bases between them. The CDR3 is made up of 15 amino acids. Per germline, CDR1 GTSNPN and CDR2 SVGIG (reference sequence). DNA for the CDR3: TGTGCCTGGAGAATGGAGGGCTTAGACACCGGGGAGCTGTTTTTT. Amino acid sequence: CAWRMEGLDTGELFF.

The V gene is TRBV30, the J gene TRBJ2-1, with TRBD2 matching over 10 bases. V lost 3 bases to trimming and J lost 5 bases; unmatched junction nucleotides: 10. The CDR3 runs 16 residues. Germline V CDR1 and CDR2: GTSNPN, SVGIG (reference sequence). The CDR3 DNA is TGTGCCTGGAGCCTGAGAGCGGGGGGGATAAACAATGAGCAGTTCTTC. This encodes CAWSLRAGGINNEQFF.

The chain couples TRBV18 to TRBJ2-7, with TRBD2 identical over 8 bases. CDR3 size: 18 residues. Germline V gives CDR1 KGHSH, CDR2 LQKENI. The junction had 13 bases not matched to a gene; V was cut back by 3 bases and J by 0 bases. CDR3: CASSPGLVELLSSYEQYF. In DNA, the CDR3 is TGTGCCAGCTCACCGGGACTAGTGGAACTTTTAAGCTCCTACGAGCAGTACTTC.

The chain employs TRBV4-1 and TRBJ2-6, with D perhaps TRBD1 (6 bases). This CDR3 comprises 17 residues. The V and J ends lost 1 base and 1 base respectively, with 11 bases between them. CDR1 and CDR2 from the germline V gene are MGHRA and YSYEKL. The CDR3 protein is CASSQALRGSGANVLTF. CDR3 sequence (DNA): TGCGCCAGCAGCCAAGCCCTGAGGGGGTCTGGGGCCAACGTCCTGACTTTC.

V usage is TRBV2 and J usage is TRBJ1-2; 9 bases are shared with TRBD1. The CDR3 runs 13 residues. V trimming: 6 bases; J trimming: 6 bases; junction bases outside the gene matches: 5. The germline V gene encodes CDR1 SNHLY and CDR2 FYNNEI. This chain's CDR3 is CASRGQGRDGYTF. As DNA, the CDR3 is TGTGCCAGCAGAGGACAGGGGAGAGATGGCTACACCTTC. The complete variable domain, with remaining parts taken from reference TRBV2 and TRBJ1-2, reads EPEVTQTPSHQVTQMGQEVILRCVPISNHLYFYWYRQILGQKVEFLVSFYNNEISEKSEIFDDQFSVERPDGSNFTLKIRSTKLEDSAMYFCASRGQGRDGYTFGSGTRLTVV.

The DNA for the CDR3 is TGTGCCAGCAGCCAAGATTTGGGGGCTAGAGATACGCAGTATTTT. Translated: CASSQDLGARDTQYF. This chain links TRBV3-1 (or the pseudogene TRBV3-2) with TRBJ2-3, with TRBD1 as a possible D gene (6 bases). V lost 0 bases and J lost 5, with 12 bases in between. The V gene's germline CDR1 is LGHDT and CDR2 YNNKEL (reference sequence). The CDR3 length is 15 residues.